This T cell receptor beta chain was profiled in a study of CD8 T cells in Susac syndrome. Sequencing targeted TCR beta in blood CD8+ and CD4+ T cells. CD8+ and CD4+ T cells were negatively isolated; TEMRA cells were FACS-enriched. Of note for this clonotype: Its antigen is not known.

Whole-study findings and limits: The study's TCR sequencing and HLA analysis drew on a certain number of individuals. That number was acknowledged as relatively small.

Trimming shortened V by 0 bases and J by 2 bases, and 10 bases separated the two germline ends. From germline, CDR1 is SGHNT and CDR2 YYREEE (reference sequence). This CDR3 comprises 15 residues. Random hexamers primed reverse transcription of about 0.45 to 1 ug RNA. It was immunoSEQ multiplex PCR that amplified TCR beta CDR3 across 54 Vbeta and 13 Jbeta. Using its own MiXCR run on the immunoSEQ multiplex PCR reads, TCRdb lists one record per CDR3 protein. The sample records 150,000 to 200,000 distinct CDR3 sequences, roughly 94% being singletons. The chain joins TRBV5-4 to TRBJ2-3; D is unresolved. This TCR was recovered from a human donor with multiple sclerosis. Sequencing was performed on CD4+ T cells from PBMCs. This chain's CDR3 is CASSLGMKFTDTQYF. DNA of the CDR3: TGTGCCAGCAGCTTGGGAATGAAGTTCACAGATACGCAGTATTTT.